This entry lists 25 T cell receptor beta chains sequenced from one sample in a study of blood T cell repertoires in COVID-19. The table came from immunoSEQ multiplex PCR; TCRdb's copy has only in-frame clones and leaves some out. Of around 130,000 clones listed, 75% to 90% were seen once; the top ten hold under 35%. Sample: peripheral blood. The source of these receptors is a man aged 70-80 years with active or convalescent COVID-19.

This clone showed up many times. This sequence joins TRBV19 and TRBJ1-1; TRBD1 is a possible D gene (6 bases). Germline-derived CDR1 and CDR2 are LNHDA and SQIVND (reference sequence). The CDR3 length is 15 residues. V was cut by 4 bases and J by 6 bases, with 18 bases left in between. In DNA, the CDR3 is TGTGCCAGTAGTACAAAACAGGGAGGGTGGCCTGAAGCTTTCTTT. It encodes CASSTKQGGWPEAFF.

The chain employs TRBV6-2 or TRBV6-3 and TRBJ1-5; no clear D gene. The CDR3 is made up of 15 amino acids. CDR1 and CDR2 (germline): MNHEY, SVGEGT. Trimming left V 2 bases short and J 1 base short, with 9 bases between. Here the CDR3 DNA reads TGTGCCAGCAGTTACCTAGGTACAAGCAATCAGCCCCAGCATTTT. Translating it yields CASSYLGTSNQPQHF.

This clone was recorded once. The CDR3 nucleotides read TGCGCCAGCAGCGGAGGGACAGGACCTAGCACAGATACGCAGTATTTT. Residues: CASSGGTGPSTDTQYF. The chain has TRBV5-1 and TRBJ2-3; 8 nucleotides match TRBD1. Germline loops: CDR1 SGHRS, CDR2 YFSETQ. This CDR3 has 16 amino acids. Losses at the gene ends were 4 bases for V and 0 bases for J; bases not matched to a gene: 7.

The V call is TRBV5-1, the J call TRBJ1-3, with 9 nucleotides matching TRBD1. CDR1 is SGHRS, CDR2 YFSETQ, per germline. The CDR3 covers 14 residues. With V trimmed by 4 bases and J by 6 bases, 5 bases remained unmatched. CDR3 sequence: CASSPGQGENTIYF. The CDR3, as DNA: TGCGCCAGCAGCCCGGGACAGGGAGAAAACACCATATATTTT.

This clone has just a few counts. This chain links TRBV3-1 (or the pseudogene TRBV3-2) with TRBJ1-4; a possible D gene is TRBD1 (6 bases). This CDR3 region has 13 residues. Germline V CDR1 and CDR2: LGHDT, YNNKEL (reference sequence). V lost 3 bases, J lost 6 bases, and 8 bases lay in between. CDR3 sequence reads: CASSQSGDEKLFF. DNA for the CDR3: TGTGCCAGCAGCCAGTCAGGGGATGAAAAACTGTTTTTT.

The DNA for the CDR3 is TGTGCCAGCAGCCAAGAGGGGAGGGAGCAGTACTTC. This encodes CASSQEGREQYF. V is TRBV3-1 (or the pseudogene TRBV3-2) and J is TRBJ2-7; possibly TRBD2 for D (6 bases). The CDR3 sequence is 12 residues long. Germline loops: CDR1 LGHDT, CDR2 YNNKEL (reference sequence). V lost 0 bases and J lost 7, with 7 bases in between.

The V gene is TRBV9, the J gene TRBJ2-1; 8 bases fit TRBD2. After removal of 4 bases from V and 0 bases from J, the junction contained 3 bases not matched to a gene. The length of the CDR3 is 15 residues. Germline V gene sequence: CDR1 SGDLS, CDR2 YYNGEE. CDR3 sequence: CASSRSGSSYNEQFF. DNA of the CDR3: TGTGCCAGCAGCAGGAGCGGGAGCTCCTACAATGAGCAGTTCTTC.

The genes are TRBV7-9 and TRBJ1-2; no firm D call. V lost 5 bases and J lost 6, with 13 bases in between. This CDR3 is built from 13 residues. CDR1 is SEHNR, CDR2 FQNEAQ, per germline (reference sequence). CDR3 DNA: TGTGCCAGCAGCCCGGGGAGTGGTGATGGCTACACCTTC. This codes for CASSPGSGDGYTF.

CDR3 bases: TGTGCCTGGAGTGGAGGAGTCGGCGAGCAGTACTTC. It codes for CAWSGGVGEQYF. This rearrangement joins TRBV30 to TRBJ2-7; no clear D gene. The CDR3 has 12 amino acids. Trimming removed 1 base from V and 6 bases from J, with 10 bases in between. Germline CDR1 and CDR2: GTSNPN and SVGIG (reference sequence).

The chain couples TRBV29-1 to TRBJ2-7; 8 nucleotides align to TRBD1. The CDR3 runs 13 residues. Germline CDR1 and CDR2: SQVTM and ANQGSEA. V shed 4 bases, J shed 7 bases, and the junction held 9 bases outside the gene matches. CDR3 protein: CSVAWTGTWEQYF. CDR3 bases: TGCAGCGTTGCATGGACAGGGACGTGGGAGCAGTACTTC.

The chain has TRBV28 and TRBJ2-4; D may be TRBD1 (5 bases). The CDR3 contains 14 residues. From germline, CDR1 is MDHEN and CDR2 SYDVKM. Between the trimmed V and J ends, which lost 3 bases and 4 bases, there was a span of 10 bases. CDR3 amino acids: CASSFSGAKNIQYF. DNA of the CDR3: TGTGCCAGCAGTTTCTCTGGGGCGAAAAACATTCAGTACTTC.

The rearrangement links TRBV5-1 to TRBJ1-5; perhaps TRBD1 as D (5 bases). V was clipped by 0 bases and J by 3 bases, with 10 bases between them. Per germline, CDR1 SGHRS and CDR2 YFSETQ. The CDR3 is made up of 15 amino acids. Here the CDR3 DNA reads TGCGCCAGCAGCTTGGAAGGGGCTCCCAATCAGCCCCAGCATTTT. It codes for CASSLEGAPNQPQHF.

The chain recombines TRBV5-1 with TRBJ1-3, with 12 bases that match TRBD1. The CDR3 length is 18 residues. V lost 3 bases, J lost 1 base, and 8 bases stayed unmatched. The V gene's germline CDR1 is SGHRS and CDR2 YFSETQ. The CDR3 region is CASSSGGTGGRSGNTIYF. In nucleotides, the CDR3 is TGCGCCAGCAGCTCGGGTGGGACAGGGGGCCGGTCTGGAAACACCATATATTTT.

This clone was seen a single time. This chain connects TRBV2 to TRBJ2-3; D perhaps matches TRBD1 (5 bases). CDR1 is SNHLY, CDR2 FYNNEI, per germline. V lost 7 bases to trimming and J lost 3 bases, with 8 bases between them. The CDR3 spans 12 residues. In DNA, the CDR3 is TGTGCCAGCACCCCAGGGACAGATACGCAGTATTTT. This translates into CASTPGTDTQYF. The full variable domain, rest sourced from reference TRBV2 and TRBJ2-3, is EPEVTQTPSHQVTQMGQEVILRCVPISNHLYFYWYRQILGQKVEFLVSFYNNEISEKSEIFDDQFSVERPDGSNFTLKIRSTKLEDSAMYFCASTPGTDTQYFGPGTRLTVL.

The rearrangement joins TRBV7-2 to TRBJ2-3; TRBD1 aligns across 9 bases. CDR1 SGHTA and CDR2 FQGNSA come from the germline V gene. The CDR3 is 15 residues long. With 3 bases clipped from V and 3 bases from J, the junction kept 4 bases outside the gene matches. The CDR3 sequence: CASSLAGTGTDTQYF. As DNA, the CDR3 is TGTGCCAGCAGCTTGGCCGGGACAGGGACAGATACGCAGTATTTT.

V usage is TRBV19 and J usage is TRBJ1-1; TRBD1 aligns across 7 bases. CDR1 and CDR2 from the germline V gene are LNHDA and SQIVND (reference sequence). V was pared by 6 bases and J by 6 bases, with 10 bases of the junction left unmatched. The CDR3 has 14 residues. In DNA form, the CDR3 reads TGTGCCAGTAGGGATGGCGGTGACAGGGCTGAAGCTTTCTTT. Its translation: CASRDGGDRAEAFF.

The chain recombines TRBV30 with TRBJ1-4; D is undetermined. The CDR3 spans 14 residues. The V end was cut by 4 bases, the J end by 8 bases, with 17 bases between. The germline V gene has CDR1 GTSNPN and CDR2 SVGIG (reference sequence). The CDR3 DNA follows: TGTGCCTGGAACTCCGGGTCCATCGGGGAAAAACTGTTTTTT. Residues: CAWNSGSIGEKLFF. Together with reference TRBV30 and TRBJ1-4, the CDR3 gives the full variable domain: SQTIHQWPATLVQPVGSPLSLECTVEGTSNPNLYWYRQAAGRGLQLLFYSVGIGQISSEVPQNLSASRPQDRQFILSSKKLLLSDSGFYLCAWNSGSIGEKLFFGSGTQLSVL.

V and J are TRBV6-5 and TRBJ1-2; 7 bases fit TRBD1. The CDR3 runs 15 residues. CDR1 and CDR2 (germline): MNHEY, SVGAGI. Germline trimming cut 0 bases from V and 8 bases from J; bases unmatched to any gene: 9. The CDR3 nucleotides read TGTGCCAGCAGTTACTCGAGGGGGCAGGCAAACGGCTACACCTTC. The encoded protein is CASSYSRGQANGYTF.

The chain recombines TRBV9 with TRBJ2-2, with a possible D match to TRBD1 (6 bases). The germline V and J ends were trimmed by 2 bases and 5 bases, with 10 bases remaining between them. Per germline, CDR1 SGDLS and CDR2 YYNGEE. This CDR3 has 14 amino acids. CDR3 DNA: TGTGCCAGCAGCGTGGGGACAAATACCGGGGAGCTGTTTTTT. Its protein product is CASSVGTNTGELFF.

The rearrangement uses TRBV28 and TRBJ1-6, with unresolved D. The CDR3 length is 14 residues. Trimming took 6 bases from V and 4 from J, leaving 10 bases between them. The germline gives CDR1 MDHEN, CDR2 SYDVKM. The CDR3, as DNA: TGTGCCAGCAGCTCGACAAGTTATAATTCACCCCTCCACTTT. Translation gives CASSSTSYNSPLHF.

The chain is built from TRBV19 and TRBJ1-2, with D perhaps matching TRBD1 (5 bases). The germline V gene has CDR1 LNHDA and CDR2 SQIVND (reference sequence). The V end was cut by 2 bases, the J end by 2 bases, with 9 bases between. This CDR3 is 14 amino acids long. Here the CDR3 DNA reads TGTGCCAGTAGTATACAGGGAAACAACTATGGCTACACCTTC. Protein product: CASSIQGNNYGYTF.

This chain uses TRBV7-6 with TRBJ2-5; D gene unclear. Germline V lookup: CDR1 SGHVS, CDR2 FNYEAQ. V was cut by 0 bases and J by 5 bases, with 13 bases left in between. CDR3 length: 15 amino acids. CDR3 sequence reads: CASSLAHVARETQYF. CDR3 in DNA: TGTGCCAGCAGCTTAGCGCACGTAGCTCGGGAGACCCAGTACTTC.

V gene TRBV6-5 combines with J gene TRBJ2-4; 8 bases are shared with TRBD1. Per the germline V gene, CDR1 is MNHEY and CDR2 is SVGAGI. CDR3 length: 15 residues. J gave up 3 bases and V 5 bases, and 6 bases lay outside the gene matches. The CDR3 spells CASSTGGRVKNIQYF. The CDR3, as DNA: TGTGCCAGCAGTACAGGGGGGAGAGTCAAAAACATTCAGTACTTC.

The chain carries TRBV19 and TRBJ1-1; D perhaps matches TRBD1 (5 bases). The V end was cut by 2 bases, the J end by 6 bases, with 16 bases between. The CDR3 totals 15 residues. The germline CDR1 and CDR2 sequences are LNHDA and SQIVND (reference sequence). The CDR3 reads CASSIQAQGWAEAFF. The CDR3, as DNA: TGTGCCAGTAGTATACAGGCCCAGGGTTGGGCTGAAGCTTTCTTT.

The genes are TRBV12-3 or TRBV12-4 and TRBJ2-2, with D tentatively TRBD1 (5 bases). The CDR3 is 11 residues long. V lost 5 bases to trimming and J lost 11 bases, with 9 bases between them. In nucleotides, the CDR3 is TGTGCCAGCAGTCCAGGGTTCGAGCTGTTTTTT. Encoded protein: CASSPGFELFF.